These 8 T cell receptor beta chains were all obtained from the same sample, sequenced in a study of blood T cell repertoires in COVID-19. TCRdb's copy holds only in-frame clones and misses some; the assay was immunoSEQ multiplex PCR. This sample carries fewer than 200,000 clones, over 80% of them seen once, and the ten largest clones take approximately 8.1%. The sequenced sample was peripheral blood. The origin of the receptors is a woman in her sixties or seventies with COVID-19, enrolled during active disease.

This clone was observed a single time. The chain links TRBV11-2 to TRBJ1-6; D is unclear. Trimming cost V 7 bases and J 8 bases, with 18 bases left between them. Germline CDR1 is SGHAT and CDR2 is FQNNGV. This CDR3 contains 15 residues. The CDR3 sequence is CASTPTYNTDSPLHF. The CDR3 DNA sequence: TGTGCCAGCACACCGACTTATAACACCGATTCACCCCTCCACTTT.

The rearrangement uses TRBV5-4 and TRBJ2-7, with TRBD2 matching 10 bases. V lost 3 bases and J lost 1; bases outside the gene matches: 4. CDR1 is SGHNT and CDR2 is YYREEE in the germline V gene (reference sequence). The CDR3 is 15 residues long. CDR3 bases: TGTGCCAGCAGCTCTTCTAGCGGGAGATCCTACGAGCAGTACTTC. This encodes CASSSSSGRSYEQYF.

The chain couples TRBV3-1 (or the pseudogene TRBV3-2) to TRBJ1-5, with D uncertain. The germline gives CDR1 LGHDT, CDR2 YNNKEL (reference sequence). V was clipped by 0 bases and J by 5 bases, with 11 bases between them. The CDR3 consists of 15 residues. The CDR3 nucleotides read TGTGCCAGCAGCCAAGATCCCCGAGCCCATCAGCCCCAGCATTTT. Its translation is CASSQDPRAHQPQHF.

V gene TRBV9 combines with J gene TRBJ1-1; D gene unclear. The CDR3 is 13 amino acids. V dropped 4 bases and J dropped 5 bases, with 12 bases sitting between them. The germline gives CDR1 SGDLS, CDR2 YYNGEE. CDR3 in DNA: TGTGCCAGCAGCCCTCATGGAGGAACTGAAGCTTTCTTT. It specifies CASSPHGGTEAFF.

The chain combines TRBV6-2 or TRBV6-3 with TRBJ2-1, with a tentative D call TRBD1 (6 bases). Germline V gene data show CDR1 as MNHEY and CDR2 as SVGEGT. The CDR3 sequence is 15 residues long. V was shortened by 5 bases and J by 0 bases, with 11 bases between the two germline ends. This CDR3 reads CASSNGQSSYNEQFF. The CDR3 bases are TGTGCCAGCAGTAACGGACAGTCCTCCTACAATGAGCAGTTCTTC.

The V and J genes are TRBV19 and TRBJ1-1; no clear D gene. Germline loops: CDR1 LNHDA, CDR2 SQIVND (reference sequence). The CDR3 contains 14 residues. The V gene lost 2 bases and the J gene lost 1 base, with 8 bases spanning the gap. CDR3 loop: CASSIYRENTEAFF. The CDR3 nucleotides read TGTGCCAGTAGTATATACAGAGAGAACACTGAAGCTTTCTTT.

This clone has only a few counts. The V call is TRBV29-1, the J call TRBJ2-1, with D maybe TRBD2 (6 bases). Per germline, CDR1 SQVTM and CDR2 ANQGSEA. V lost 8 bases and J lost 5, with 16 bases in between. This CDR3 region has 13 residues. The CDR3 DNA reads as TGCAGCTCGGTAAGGCTAGCGAACAATGAGCAGTTCTTC. It is translated as CSSVRLANNEQFF.

The sample holds one count of this clone. V and J are TRBV28 and TRBJ1-3; D unclear. The CDR3 spans 15 residues. The V end was cut by 5 bases, the J end by 0 bases, with 11 bases between. Per the germline V gene, CDR1 is MDHEN and CDR2 is SYDVKM. In nucleotides, the CDR3 is TGTGCCAGCAGTCCCCCAGGTGTCTCTGGAAACACCATATATTTT. Its translation: CASSPPGVSGNTIYF.